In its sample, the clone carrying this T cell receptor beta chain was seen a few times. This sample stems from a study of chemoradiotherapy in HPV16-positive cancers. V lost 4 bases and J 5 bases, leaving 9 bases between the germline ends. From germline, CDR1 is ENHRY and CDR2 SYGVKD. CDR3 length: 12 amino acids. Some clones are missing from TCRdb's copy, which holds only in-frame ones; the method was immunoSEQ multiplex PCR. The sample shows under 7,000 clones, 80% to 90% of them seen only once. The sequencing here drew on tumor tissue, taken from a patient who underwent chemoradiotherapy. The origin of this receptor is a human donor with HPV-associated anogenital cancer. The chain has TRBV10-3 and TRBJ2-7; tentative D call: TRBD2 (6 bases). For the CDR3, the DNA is TGTGCCATCAGTGTTGGGGGGAACGAGCAGTACTTC. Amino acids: CAISVGGNEQYF.